This passage covers 12 T cell receptor beta chains from one sample sequenced in a study of T cell repertoires in cytomegalovirus infection. TCRdb reanalysed the reads using MiXCR and keeps one entry per CDR3 protein. The data show about 890,000 distinct CDR3 sequences, around 32% seen once. The antigens these receptors bind are not known. This specimen was cultured CD8+ T cells from PBMCs, taken from culture after CMV antigen stimulation. The receptors shown here come from a human donor in good health (CMV status not recorded). Some clones in this sample may be carry-over from other donors' samples.

The CDR3 DNA reads TGCGCCAGCAGCCAAGATTTACCGCTGGGACAGGAAGAGTACAATGAGCAGTTCTTC. Protein product: CASSQDLPLGQEEYNEQFF. The chain employs TRBV4-1 and TRBJ2-1, with 8 bases matching TRBD1. Trimming at V came to 0 bases and at J to 4 bases, leaving 14 bases not matched to a gene. Germline CDR1 and CDR2: MGHRA and YSYEKL. The CDR3 spans 19 residues.

This clonotype was detected a few times. The chain employs TRBV19 and TRBJ1-1; 8 positions agree with TRBD1. The ends lost 7 bases at V and 3 bases at J; junction bases unmatched: 13. Germline CDR1 reads LNHDA; CDR2 reads SQIVND (reference sequence). CDR3 length: 16 residues. The CDR3 loop is CASTLMHRGLYTEAFF. The CDR3 nucleotides are TGTGCCAGTACCCTAATGCACAGGGGGTTGTACACTGAAGCTTTCTTT.

This clonotype was counted only a few times. This chain uses TRBV20-1 with TRBJ1-2; 8 bases are shared with TRBD1. Germline CDR1 DFQATT, CDR2 SNEGSKA (reference sequence). This CDR3 has 12 residues. With 5 bases clipped from V and 4 bases from J, the junction kept 3 bases outside the gene matches. The CDR3 loop is CSADRGAYGYTF. The CDR3 DNA reads TGCAGTGCTGACAGGGGAGCCTATGGCTACACCTTC.

Remarks on this clonotype: The junction departs from germline at one end; a sequencing error may be responsible. CDR3 residues: CSARDGYTF. DNA for the CDR3: TGCAGTGCTCGAGATGGCTACACCTTC. The chain is built from TRBV20-1 and TRBJ1-2; no definite D call. The CDR3 sequence is 9 residues long. The germline CDR1 and CDR2 sequences are DFQATT and SNEGSKA (reference sequence).

The V gene is TRBV4-2, the J gene TRBJ2-3, with TRBD1 matching 8 bases. Trimming at V came to 0 bases and at J to 6 bases, leaving 11 bases not matched to a gene. CDR1 and CDR2 from the germline V gene are LGHNA and YNFKEQ. The CDR3 spans 17 residues. Here the CDR3 reads CASSQDPMTGASDTQYF. CDR3 nucleotides: TGTGCCAGCAGCCAAGATCCGATGACAGGGGCTTCGGATACGCAGTATTTT.

V and J are TRBV7-6 and TRBJ1-5, with D hard to call. CDR3 length: 12 residues. V was shortened by 5 bases and J by 6 bases, with 8 bases between the two germline ends. The germline gives CDR1 SGHVS, CDR2 FNYEAQ. This chain's CDR3 is CASSPLFQPQHF. CDR3 nucleotides: TGTGCCAGCAGCCCTCTCTTTCAGCCCCAGCATTTT.

This clonotype was counted at least ten times. V gene TRBV7-8 combines with J gene TRBJ2-7; 10 nucleotides line up with TRBD1. Germline V lookup: CDR1 SGHVS, CDR2 FQNEAQ. The ends lost 6 bases at V and 6 bases at J; junction bases unmatched: 8. The CDR3 is made up of 14 amino acids. The CDR3 protein is CASSLGQGLFEQYF. Here the CDR3 DNA reads TGTGCCAGCAGTCTGGGACAGGGGCTATTCGAGCAGTACTTC.

The V gene is TRBV7-8, the J gene TRBJ2-4; 8 nucleotides align to TRBD2. Germline values: CDR1 SGHVS, CDR2 FQNEAQ. V shed 5 bases, J shed 3 bases, and the junction held 6 bases outside the gene matches. The CDR3 has 15 amino acids. CDR3 region: CASSPGGVGKNIQYF. As DNA, the CDR3 is TGTGCCAGCAGCCCCGGGGGGGTTGGCAAAAACATTCAGTACTTC. Variable domain in full (rest from reference TRBV7-8 and TRBJ2-4): GAGVSQSPRYKVAKRGQDVALRCDPISGHVSLFWYQQALGQGPEFLTYFQNEAQLDKSGLPSDRFFAERPEGSVSTLKIQRTQQEDSAVYLCASSPGGVGKNIQYFGAGTRLSVL.

The gene calls are TRBV6-1 and TRBJ2-3; D ambiguous. This CDR3 has 14 residues. Germline CDR1 and CDR2: MNHNS and SASEGT. V was clipped by 6 bases and J by 5 bases, with 15 bases between them. The CDR3 bases are TGTGCCAGCAGGAAACGGGCGGTGGGAGATACGCAGTATTTT. Translating it yields CASRKRAVGDTQYF.

V is TRBV19 and J is TRBJ1-3; D remains unclear. Trimming took off 3 bases at V and 1 base at J, with 7 bases between the two ends. The CDR3 is 14 amino acids. CDR1 is LNHDA, CDR2 SQIVND, per germline (reference sequence). The CDR3 loop reads CASSIWESGNTIYF. CDR3 DNA sequence: TGTGCCAGTAGTATCTGGGAGTCTGGAAACACCATATATTTT.

The DNA for the CDR3 is TGTGCCACCAGTGATCCCACGGCCAGAGACAATGAGCAGTTCTTC. Protein sequence: CATSDPTARDNEQFF. The chain joins TRBV24-1 to TRBJ2-1; D not resolved. Germline-derived CDR1 and CDR2 are KGHDR and SFDVKD. The V end was cut by 3 bases, the J end by 5 bases, with 13 bases between. The CDR3 extends over 15 amino acids.

This clonotype was recorded many times. The chain couples TRBV6-1 to TRBJ1-1, with D hard to call. With 7 bases removed from V and 0 bases from J, the gap between germline ends came to 3 bases. The CDR3 is made up of 11 amino acids. CDR1 and CDR2 from the germline V gene are MNHNS and SASEGT. CDR3 bases: TGTGCCAGCAAGGTGAACACTGAAGCTTTCTTT. Residues: CASKVNTEAFF.